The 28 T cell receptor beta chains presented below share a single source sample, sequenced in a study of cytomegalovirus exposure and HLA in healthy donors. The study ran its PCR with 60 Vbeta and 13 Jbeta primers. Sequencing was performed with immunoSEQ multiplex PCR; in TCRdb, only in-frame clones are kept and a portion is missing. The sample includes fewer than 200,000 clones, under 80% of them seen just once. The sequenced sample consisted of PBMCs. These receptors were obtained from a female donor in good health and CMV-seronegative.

The CDR3, as DNA: TGTGCCAGCAGTGAAGATACAGGGGTAGGAAACACCATATATTTT. It is translated as CASSEDTGVGNTIYF. The chain joins TRBV2 to TRBJ1-3, with 7 bases aligning to TRBD1. The CDR3 is 15 residues long. After removal of 1 base from V and 4 bases from J, the junction contained 4 bases not matched to a gene. Germline V lookup: CDR1 SNHLY, CDR2 FYNNEI.

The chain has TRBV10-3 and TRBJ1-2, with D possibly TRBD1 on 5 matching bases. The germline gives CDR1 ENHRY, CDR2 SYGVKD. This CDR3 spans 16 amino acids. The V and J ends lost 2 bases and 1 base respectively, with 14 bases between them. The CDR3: CAISEAGGVGNYGYTF. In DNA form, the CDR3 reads TGTGCCATCAGTGAGGCGGGGGGGGTTGGTAACTATGGCTACACCTTC.

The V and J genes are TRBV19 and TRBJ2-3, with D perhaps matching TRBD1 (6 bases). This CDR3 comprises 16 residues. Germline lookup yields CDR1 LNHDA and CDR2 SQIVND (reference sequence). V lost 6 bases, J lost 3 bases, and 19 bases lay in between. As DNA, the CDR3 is TGTGCCAGTAGCTCCACAGGGTCTAGCAGGACAGATACGCAGTATTTT. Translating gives CASSSTGSSRTDTQYF.

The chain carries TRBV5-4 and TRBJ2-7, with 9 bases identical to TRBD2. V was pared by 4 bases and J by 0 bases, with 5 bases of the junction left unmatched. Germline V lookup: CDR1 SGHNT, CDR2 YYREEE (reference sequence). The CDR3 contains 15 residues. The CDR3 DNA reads TGTGCCAGCAGCAACCGTAGCGGGAGCTCCTACGAGCAGTACTTC. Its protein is CASSNRSGSSYEQYF.

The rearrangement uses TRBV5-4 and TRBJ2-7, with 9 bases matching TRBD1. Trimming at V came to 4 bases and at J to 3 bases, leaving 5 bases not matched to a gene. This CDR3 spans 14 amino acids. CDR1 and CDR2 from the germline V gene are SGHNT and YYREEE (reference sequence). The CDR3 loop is CASSQRQGGYEQYF. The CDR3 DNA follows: TGTGCCAGCAGCCAAAGACAGGGGGGCTACGAGCAGTACTTC.

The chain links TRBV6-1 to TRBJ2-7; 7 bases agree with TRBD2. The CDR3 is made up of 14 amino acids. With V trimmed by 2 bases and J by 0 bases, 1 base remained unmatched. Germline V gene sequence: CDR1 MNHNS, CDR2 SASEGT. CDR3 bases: TGTGCCAGCAGTGAACGGACTAGCTCCTACGAGCAGTACTTC. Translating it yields CASSERTSSYEQYF.

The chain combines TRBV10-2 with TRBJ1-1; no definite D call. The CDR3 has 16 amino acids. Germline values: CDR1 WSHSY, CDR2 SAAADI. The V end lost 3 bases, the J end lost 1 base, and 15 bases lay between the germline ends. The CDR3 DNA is TGCGCCAGCAGTGACCAGCCCCGGAGGCCGAACACTGAAGCTTTCTTT. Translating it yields CASSDQPRRPNTEAFF.

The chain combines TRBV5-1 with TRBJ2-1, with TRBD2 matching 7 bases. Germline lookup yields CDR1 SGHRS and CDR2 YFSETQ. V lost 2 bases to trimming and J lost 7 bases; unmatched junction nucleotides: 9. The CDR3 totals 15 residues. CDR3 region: CASSFTAGRGNEQFF. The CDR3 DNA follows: TGCGCCAGCAGCTTCACAGCGGGACGGGGGAATGAGCAGTTCTTC. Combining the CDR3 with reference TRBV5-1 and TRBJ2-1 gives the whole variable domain KAGVTQTPRYLIKTRGQQVTLSCSPISGHRSVSWYQQTPGQGLQFLFEYFSETQRNKGNFPGRFSGRQFSNSRSEMNVSTLELGDSALYLCASSFTAGRGNEQFFGPGTRLTVL.

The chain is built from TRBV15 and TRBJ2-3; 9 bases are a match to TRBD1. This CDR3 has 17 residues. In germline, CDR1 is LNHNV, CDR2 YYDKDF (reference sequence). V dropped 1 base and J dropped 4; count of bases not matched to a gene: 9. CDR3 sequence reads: CATSRGRPGQGADTQYF. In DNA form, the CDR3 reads TGTGCCACCAGCAGAGGCCGACCGGGACAGGGCGCAGATACGCAGTATTTT.

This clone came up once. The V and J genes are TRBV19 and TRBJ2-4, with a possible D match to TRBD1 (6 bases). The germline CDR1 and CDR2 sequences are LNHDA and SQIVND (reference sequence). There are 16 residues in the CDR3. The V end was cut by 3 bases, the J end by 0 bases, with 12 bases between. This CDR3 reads CASSMGQGIAKNIQYF. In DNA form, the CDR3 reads TGTGCCAGTAGTATGGGGCAGGGGATAGCCAAAAACATTCAGTACTTC.

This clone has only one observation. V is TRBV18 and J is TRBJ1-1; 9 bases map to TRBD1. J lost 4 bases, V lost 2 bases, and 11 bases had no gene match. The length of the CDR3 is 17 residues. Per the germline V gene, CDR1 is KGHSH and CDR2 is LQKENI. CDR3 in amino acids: CASSPSGQGWASTEAFF. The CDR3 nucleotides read TGTGCCAGCTCACCATCGGGACAGGGTTGGGCCAGCACTGAAGCTTTCTTT.

CDR3 coding DNA: TGTGCCAGCAGTTCTATCATAGCGGGAGCTACGCAGTATTTT. Protein product: CASSSIIAGATQYF. This chain connects TRBV28 to TRBJ2-3, with 9 bases lining up with TRBD2. CDR1 and CDR2 from the germline V gene are MDHEN and SYDVKM. V lost 4 bases to trimming and J lost 8 bases; unmatched junction nucleotides: 7. The CDR3 covers 14 residues. Combining the CDR3 with reference TRBV28 and TRBJ2-3 gives the whole variable domain DVKVTQSSRYLVKRTGEKVFLECVQDMDHENMFWYRQDPGLGLRLIYFSYDVKMKEKGDIPEGYSVSREKKERFSLILESASTNQTSMYLCASSSIIAGATQYFGPGTRLTVL.

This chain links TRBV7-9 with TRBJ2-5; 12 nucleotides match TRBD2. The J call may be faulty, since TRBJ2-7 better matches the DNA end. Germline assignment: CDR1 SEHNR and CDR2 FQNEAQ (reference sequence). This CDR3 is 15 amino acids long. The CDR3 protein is CASSLATSGSLEQYF. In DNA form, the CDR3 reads TGTGCCAGCAGCTTAGCGACTAGCGGGAGCCTCGAGCAGTACTTC.

The CDR3 DNA follows: TGTGCCAGCAGTGAGACAGTTACAACAGATACGCAGTATTTT. Protein: CASSETVTTDTQYF. The rearrangement links TRBV2 to TRBJ2-3; the D gene is possibly TRBD1 (5 bases). Germline loops: CDR1 SNHLY, CDR2 FYNNEI. V gave up 3 bases and J gave up 3 bases, with 10 bases separating them. The CDR3 runs to 14 residues. The full variable domain, in which reference TRBV2 and TRBJ2-3 provide the parts outside the CDR3, is EPEVTQTPSHQVTQMGQEVILRCVPISNHLYFYWYRQILGQKVEFLVSFYNNEISEKSEIFDDQFSVERPDGSNFTLKIRSTKLEDSAMYFCASSETVTTDTQYFGPGTRLTVL.

CDR3 DNA sequence: TGTGCCAGCAGCTTAAAGGGGTTTGCTAATGAAAAACTGTTTTTT. Translation gives CASSLKGFANEKLFF. This chain uses TRBV7-3 with TRBJ1-4, with a tentative D call TRBD1 (5 bases). Germline CDR1 is SGHTA and CDR2 is FQGTGA. This CDR3 region has 15 residues. The germline V and J ends were trimmed by 1 base and 3 bases, with 9 bases remaining between them.

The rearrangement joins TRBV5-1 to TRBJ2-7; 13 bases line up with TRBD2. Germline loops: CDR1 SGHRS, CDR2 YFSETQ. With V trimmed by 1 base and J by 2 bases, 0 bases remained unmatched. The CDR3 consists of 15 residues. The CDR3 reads CASSLTSGGAYEQYF. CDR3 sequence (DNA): TGCGCCAGCAGCTTGACTAGCGGGGGGGCCTACGAGCAGTACTTC. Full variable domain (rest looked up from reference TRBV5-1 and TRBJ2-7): KAGVTQTPRYLIKTRGQQVTLSCSPISGHRSVSWYQQTPGQGLQFLFEYFSETQRNKGNFPGRFSGRQFSNSRSEMNVSTLELGDSALYLCASSLTSGGAYEQYFGPGTRLTVT.

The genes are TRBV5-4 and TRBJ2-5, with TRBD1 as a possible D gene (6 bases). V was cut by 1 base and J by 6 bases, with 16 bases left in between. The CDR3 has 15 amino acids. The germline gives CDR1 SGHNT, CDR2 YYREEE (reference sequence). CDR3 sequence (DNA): TGTGCCAGCAGCTTGAATCCGACAGGCCGGAAGACCCAGTACTTC. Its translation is CASSLNPTGRKTQYF.

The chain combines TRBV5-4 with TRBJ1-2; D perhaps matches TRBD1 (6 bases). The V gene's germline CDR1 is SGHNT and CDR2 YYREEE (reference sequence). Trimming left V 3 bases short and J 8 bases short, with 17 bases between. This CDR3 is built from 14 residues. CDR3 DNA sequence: TGTGCCAGCAGCTATCTACAGGGAAGGGAGGGCTACACCTTC. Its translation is CASSYLQGREGYTF. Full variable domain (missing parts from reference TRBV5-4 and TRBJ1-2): ETGVTQSPTHLIKTRGQQVTLRCSSQSGHNTVSWYQQALGQGPQFIFQYYREEENGRGNFPPRFSGLQFPNYSSELNVNALELDDSALYLCASSYLQGREGYTFGSGTRLTVV.

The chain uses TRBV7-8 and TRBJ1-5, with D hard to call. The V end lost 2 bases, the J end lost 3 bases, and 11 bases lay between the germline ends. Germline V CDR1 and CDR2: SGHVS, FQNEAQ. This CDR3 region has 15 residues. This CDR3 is CASSLQRAINQPQHF. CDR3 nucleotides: TGTGCCAGCAGCTTACAGCGTGCGATCAATCAGCCCCAGCATTTT.

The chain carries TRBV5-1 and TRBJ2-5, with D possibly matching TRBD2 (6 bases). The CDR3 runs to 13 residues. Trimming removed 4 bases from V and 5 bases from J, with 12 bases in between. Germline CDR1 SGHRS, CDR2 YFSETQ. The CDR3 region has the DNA TGCGCCAGCAGCCCGGGGGTGGGGGAGACCCAGTACTTC. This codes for CASSPGVGETQYF.

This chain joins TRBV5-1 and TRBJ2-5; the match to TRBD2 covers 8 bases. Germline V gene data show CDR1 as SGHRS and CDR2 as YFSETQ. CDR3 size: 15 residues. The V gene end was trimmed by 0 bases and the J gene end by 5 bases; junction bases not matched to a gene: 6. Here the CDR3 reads CASSLEWTSKETQYF. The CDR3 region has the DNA TGCGCCAGCAGCTTGGAGTGGACTAGCAAGGAGACCCAGTACTTC.

The CDR3 here is CASSVEGGRTDTQYF. The CDR3 DNA follows: TGTGCCAGCAGCGTAGAAGGGGGCCGCACAGATACGCAGTATTTT. The chain uses TRBV9 and TRBJ2-3; 7 nucleotides align to TRBD1. Germline V lookup: CDR1 SGDLS, CDR2 YYNGEE. The CDR3 has 15 amino acids. After removal of 0 bases from V and 1 base from J, the junction contained 2 bases not matched to a gene.

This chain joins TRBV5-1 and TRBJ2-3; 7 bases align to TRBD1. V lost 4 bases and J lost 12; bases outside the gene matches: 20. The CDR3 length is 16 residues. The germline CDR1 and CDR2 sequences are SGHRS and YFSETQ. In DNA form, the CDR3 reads TGCGCCAGCAGCGAGAACACAGGGGCTCCCCCTACCCACCAGTATTTT. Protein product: CASSENTGAPPTHQYF.

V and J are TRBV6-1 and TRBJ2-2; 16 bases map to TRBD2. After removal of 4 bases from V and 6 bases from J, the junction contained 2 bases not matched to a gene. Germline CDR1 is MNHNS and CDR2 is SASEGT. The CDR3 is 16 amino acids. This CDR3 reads CASSGGTSGGAGELFF. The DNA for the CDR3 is TGTGCCAGCAGTGGAGGGACTAGCGGGGGGGCCGGGGAGCTGTTTTTT.

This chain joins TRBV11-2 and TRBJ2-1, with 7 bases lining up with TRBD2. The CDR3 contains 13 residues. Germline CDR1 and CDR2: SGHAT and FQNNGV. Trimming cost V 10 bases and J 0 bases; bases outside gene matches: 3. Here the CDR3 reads CATASGSYNEQFF. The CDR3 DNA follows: TGTGCCACCGCTAGCGGCTCCTACAATGAGCAGTTCTTC.

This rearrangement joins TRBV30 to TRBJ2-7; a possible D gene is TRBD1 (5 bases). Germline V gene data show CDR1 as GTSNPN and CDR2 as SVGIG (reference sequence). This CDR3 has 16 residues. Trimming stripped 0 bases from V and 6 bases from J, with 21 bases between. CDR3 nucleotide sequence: TGTGCCTGGAGTGTCCCAAGACAGTCCCACTTAGGCGAGCAGTACTTC. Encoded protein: CAWSVPRQSHLGEQYF. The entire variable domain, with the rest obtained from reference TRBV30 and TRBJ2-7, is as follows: SQTIHQWPATLVQPVGSPLSLECTVEGTSNPNLYWYRQAAGRGLQLLFYSVGIGQISSEVPQNLSASRPQDRQFILSSKKLLLSDSGFYLCAWSVPRQSHLGEQYFGPGTRLTVT.

CDR3 residues: CASGLGTGGIETQYF. The CDR3 bases are TGTGCCAGCGGACTCGGGACAGGGGGCATCGAGACCCAGTACTTC. The chain combines TRBV7-2 with TRBJ2-5, with 12 bases that match TRBD1. Germline CDR1 and CDR2: SGHTA and FQGNSA. The CDR3 consists of 15 residues. The V and J ends lost 8 bases and 5 bases, in that order; junction bases with no gene match: 9.

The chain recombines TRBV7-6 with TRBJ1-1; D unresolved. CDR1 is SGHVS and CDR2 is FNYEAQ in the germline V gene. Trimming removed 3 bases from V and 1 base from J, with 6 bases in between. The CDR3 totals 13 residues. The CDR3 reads CASSFTENTEAFF. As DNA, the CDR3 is TGTGCCAGCAGCTTTACAGAGAACACTGAAGCTTTCTTT.